This TCR beta chain was sequenced for a study of post-analysis software for immune sequencing data. This clonotype has a handful of counts. cDNA libraries of TCR beta carried unique molecular identifiers. Each CDR3 protein is one row after TCRdb ran MiXCR on the PCR reads. This table has fewer than 850,000 distinct CDR3 sequences, roughly 29% appearing once. The receptor comes from a girl aged 5-17 years with multiple sclerosis. The material sequenced was blood.

The CDR3 DNA follows: TGTGCCAGCAGCCCTGGACTACCGATCTACGAGCAGTACTTC. Protein sequence: CASSPGLPIYEQYF. The rearrangement links TRBV7-2 to TRBJ2-7, with TRBD2 as a possible D gene (6 bases). The germline V and J ends were trimmed by 5 bases and 3 bases, with 14 bases remaining between them. CDR3 length: 14 amino acids. Per the germline V gene, CDR1 is SGHTA and CDR2 is FQGNSA. The entire variable domain, with the rest obtained from reference TRBV7-2 and TRBJ2-7, is as follows: GAGVSQSPSNKVTEKGKDVELRCDPISGHTALYWYRQSLGQGLEFLIYFQGNSAPDKSGLPSDRFSAERTGGSVSTLTIQRTQQEDSAVYLCASSPGLPIYEQYFGPGTRLTVT.